The 27 T cell receptor beta chains given below trace back to one sample, sequenced in a study of tumor-infiltrating lymphocytes in oesophageal squamous cell carcinoma. From the PCR reads, TCRdb called clonotypes with MiXCR, one entry per CDR3 protein. The data contain 9,500 to 15,000 distinct CDR3 sequences, around 55% of them seen just once; the ten biggest clones take up roughly 45%. The sequenced material came from esophageal tumor tissue. All receptors derive from a female donor with esophageal squamous cell carcinoma.

This clonotype is categorized as medium-sized. The chain employs TRBV6-1 and TRBJ2-6; D is ambiguous. CDR3 length: 13 amino acids. CDR1 is MNHNS, CDR2 SASEGT, per germline. Deletions cut 8 bases from V and 0 bases from J, with 5 bases between. CDR3 DNA: TGTGCCAGCGTGTACTCTGGGGCCAACGTCCTGACTTTC. As protein: CASVYSGANVLTF.

J is TRBJ1-5 and V is TRBV28, with TRBD1 matching 10 bases. The CDR3 totals 13 residues. Germline V gives CDR1 MDHEN, CDR2 SYDVKM. V lost 8 bases to trimming and J lost 3 bases; unmatched junction nucleotides: 1. In nucleotides, the CDR3 is TGTGCCAGCGACAGGGGGCACAATCAGCCCCAGCATTTT. Its protein is CASDRGHNQPQHF. Based on the CDR3 plus reference TRBV28 and TRBJ1-5, the full variable domain is DVKVTQSSRYLVKRTGEKVFLECVQDMDHENMFWYRQDPGLGLRLIYFSYDVKMKEKGDIPEGYSVSREKKERFSLILESASTNQTSMYLCASDRGHNQPQHFGDGTRLSIL.

The chain couples TRBV6-6 to TRBJ2-7; D may be TRBD1 (5 bases). The end of the DNA aligns better with TRBJ1-2, so the J call may be wrong. This CDR3 is 13 amino acids long. The germline V gene has CDR1 MNHNY and CDR2 SVGAGI (reference sequence). CDR3 nucleotides: TGTGCCAGCAGTTACTCCGGGACTTATGGCTACACCTTC. This gives the protein CASSYSGTYGYTF.

This clonotype was observed a single time. The CDR3 ends on some other residue instead of the conserved phenylalanine or tryptophan, so this is likely a read error. The DNA is omitted, as the CDR3 cannot be located on it reliably, and the CDR3 follows TCRdb's listing. The chain joins TRBV7-2 to TRBJ2-6; the tabulated D call, TRBD2, remains unverified against the DNA. The germline V gene has CDR1 SGHTA and CDR2 FQGNSA. With termini counted, the CDR3 has 17 amino acids. CDR3 amino acids: CASSTRTSGYNEQFFGA.

This clonotype was picked up many times. This likely comes from a read error, as the CDR3 has no conserved phenylalanine or tryptophan at its end. The limits of the CDR3 on the DNA are not certain, so only TCRdb's listed CDR3 is given. The chain has TRBV27 and TRBJ2-7; the D segment call TRBD1 is taken from the table without a DNA check. Germline V gene lookup returns CDR1 MNHEY and CDR2 SMNVEV (reference sequence). The CDR3 totals 13 residues, both ends included. The CDR3: CASADSYGYTFGS.

The sample holds a few counts of this clonotype. J is TRBJ2-5 and V is TRBV20-1; no firm D call. The J call may be incorrect, as the DNA end agrees better with TRBJ2-7. The CDR3 sequence is 13 residues long. Germline CDR1 DFQATT, CDR2 SNEGSKA (reference sequence). The CDR3 protein is CSAHRVGNYEQYF. The CDR3 DNA is TGCAGTGCTCATCGGGTCGGAAACTACGAGCAGTACTTC.

In its sample, this clonotype ranks as medium-sized. The chain is built from TRBV7-2 and TRBJ2-6; D is unclear. The CDR3 length is 14 residues. Trimming pared 4 bases from V and 0 bases from J, leaving 4 bases between. Per the germline V gene, CDR1 is SGHTA and CDR2 is FQGNSA. In DNA form, the CDR3 reads TGTGCCAGCAGCTGGGACTCTGGGGCCAACGTCCTGACTTTC. Translation: CASSWDSGANVLTF. Using reference TRBV7-2 and TRBJ2-6 for the parts outside the CDR3, the full variable domain is GAGVSQSPSNKVTEKGKDVELRCDPISGHTALYWYRQSLGQGLEFLIYFQGNSAPDKSGLPSDRFSAERTGGSVSTLTIQRTQQEDSAVYLCASSWDSGANVLTFGAGSRLTVL.

The chain carries TRBV7-6 and TRBJ2-5; D may be TRBD1 or TRBD2 (5 bases each). The J call may be wrong; the DNA end is better matched by TRBJ2-7. Germline lookup yields CDR1 SGHVS and CDR2 FNYEAQ. The CDR3 has 14 amino acids. This CDR3 is CASSRRDRAGEQYF. In nucleotides, the CDR3 is TGTGCCAGCAGCAGACGGGACCGGGCTGGCGAGCAGTACTTC.

This clonotype was recorded a few times. The chain links TRBV6-8 to TRBJ2-5, with D perhaps TRBD2 (6 bases). Per the germline V gene, CDR1 is MNHGY and CDR2 is SAAAGT. The length of the CDR3 is 16 residues. V was shortened by 6 bases and J by 2 bases, with 19 bases between the two germline ends. CDR3 amino acids: CASSLLTLAGQETQYF. As DNA, the CDR3 is TGTGCCAGCAGCCTGCTGACTTTGGCGGGACAAGAGACCCAGTACTTC.

This clonotype was counted once. The chain combines TRBV24-1 with TRBJ2-2; D is unclear. The CDR3 runs 16 residues. V was clipped by 4 bases and J by 6 bases, with 17 bases between them. The germline CDR1 and CDR2 sequences are KGHDR and SFDVKD. The CDR3 protein is CATSELGPSGAGELFF. In DNA, the CDR3 is TGTGCCACCAGTGAGCTAGGGCCAAGTGGAGCCGGGGAGCTGTTTTTT.

Details on this clonotype: The junction shows a germline mismatch at one end, possibly a read error. V usage is TRBV7-7 and J usage is TRBJ2-3, with TRBD1 matching 10 bases. The tail of the sequence fits TRBJ2-7 better, so the J call may be wrong. The germline gives CDR1 SSHAT, CDR2 FNYEAQ (reference sequence). The CDR3 consists of 13 residues. In DNA form, the CDR3 reads TGTGCTAGCAGCGGAGGACAGGGGGGCGAGCAGTACTTC. As protein: CASSGGQGGEQYF.

This chain uses TRBV27 with TRBJ2-7; D gene unclear. The DNA end lines up better with TRBJ1-2; the J call may be wrong. Germline V CDR1 and CDR2: MNHEY, SMNVEV (reference sequence). The CDR3 is made up of 17 amino acids. The DNA of the CDR3 is TGTGCCAGCAGCCATAATCCTACAACGTTAGCTAACTATGGCTACACCTTC. Its translation: CASSHNPTTLANYGYTF.

This chain uses TRBV7-4 with TRBJ2-1; TRBD2 matches at 11 bases. V lost 2 bases to trimming and J lost 6 bases; unmatched junction nucleotides: 0. Per germline, CDR1 SGHVT and CDR2 SQSDAQ. The CDR3 is 14 residues long. In DNA, the CDR3 is TGTGCCAGCAGCTTAACTAGCGGGAGCAATGAGCAGTTCTTC. Protein sequence: CASSLTSGSNEQFF.

The V and J genes are TRBV7-8 and TRBJ2-1; TRBD1 matches at 7 bases. TRBJ2-7 matches the DNA end more closely, so the J call is doubtful. Germline V gene data show CDR1 as SGHVS and CDR2 as FQNEAQ. The CDR3 contains 15 residues. CDR3 bases: TGTGCCAGCAGCCCTAGGACAGGAAATTCCTACGAGCAGTACTTC. Translating it yields CASSPRTGNSYEQYF.

This clonotype is labeled medium-sized. The rearrangement links TRBV7-9 to TRBJ2-5; 14 positions match TRBD2. The V gene's germline CDR1 is SEHNR and CDR2 FQNEAQ (reference sequence). Trimming took 0 bases from V and 5 from J; bases not matched to a gene: 5. The CDR3 is 17 amino acids. This CDR3 reads CASSLAGLAGVRETQYF. For the CDR3, the DNA is TGTGCCAGCAGCTTAGCGGGACTAGCGGGAGTAAGGGAGACCCAGTACTTC. The full variable domain, with the rest looked up from reference TRBV7-9 and TRBJ2-5, is DTGVSQNPRHKITKRGQNVTFRCDPISEHNRLYWYRQTLGQGPEFLTYFQNEAQLEKSRLLSDRFSAERPKGSFSTLEIQRTEQGDSAMYLCASSLAGLAGVRETQYFGPGTRLLVL.

About this clonotype: The junction shows a germline mismatch at one end, possibly a read error. This chain joins TRBV7-6 and TRBJ2-5; TRBD2 agrees at 10 bases. The CDR3 spans 15 residues. The germline gives CDR1 SGHVS, CDR2 FNYEAQ. The CDR3 DNA follows: TGTGCTAGCAGCCCCCGACTAGCGGGTGTGGAGACCCAGCTCTTC. Translating gives CASSPRLAGVETQLF.

This clonotype appeared many times. This sequence joins TRBV11-2 and TRBJ2-1; 7 bases line up with TRBD1. The germline V gene has CDR1 SGHAT and CDR2 FQNNGV. The CDR3 consists of 15 residues. Trimming cost V 5 bases and J 0 bases; bases outside gene matches: 4. The DNA for the CDR3 is TGTGCCAGCAGCAGCCGGGACAGCTCCTACAATGAGCAGTTCTTC. It is translated as CASSSRDSSYNEQFF.

The chain couples TRBV7-6 to TRBJ2-1; 9 bases align to TRBD2. Germline trimming cut 5 bases from V and 2 bases from J; bases unmatched to any gene: 7. Germline V gene data show CDR1 as SGHVS and CDR2 as FNYEAQ. CDR3 length: 16 residues. CDR3 protein: CASSPRKRGAYNEQFF. Written as DNA, the CDR3 is TGTGCCAGCAGCCCCCGGAAGCGGGGGGCCTACAATGAGCAGTTCTTC.

Details on this clonotype: This may stem from a read error, because a much larger clone lies one nucleotide away. This sequence joins TRBV7-2 and TRBJ2-3, with D perhaps being TRBD1 or TRBD2 (5 bases each). The length of the CDR3 is 13 residues. Germline loops: CDR1 SGHTA, CDR2 FQGNSA. The CDR3 loop is CASSHTWGNEQIF. The CDR3 region has the DNA TGTGCCAGCAGCCATACGTGGGGGAATGAGCAGATCTTC.

The sample holds many counts of this clonotype. This sequence joins TRBV10-1 and TRBJ2-4, with 7 bases matching TRBD1. With 11 bases clipped from V and 7 bases from J, the junction kept 8 bases outside the gene matches. The CDR3 loop spans 12 amino acids. Germline V lookup: CDR1 WNHNN, CDR2 SYGVQD (reference sequence). The CDR3 sequence is CAAHRGGNIQYF. CDR3 coding DNA: TGCGCCGCTCACAGGGGTGGGAACATTCAGTACTTC.

The chain recombines TRBV7-8 with TRBJ1-1; no clear D gene. The J call may be faulty, since TRBJ2-2 better matches the DNA end. Germline CDR1 is SGHVS and CDR2 is FQNEAQ. This CDR3 spans 15 amino acids. CDR3 amino acids: CASSLVPLNTGELFF. CDR3 bases: TGTGCCAGCAGCTTAGTGCCCCTGAACACCGGGGAGCTGTTTTTT.

This clonotype has a handful of counts. The CDR3 here is CASSPRTAAGNEQFF. The CDR3 nucleotides read TGTGCCAGCAGCCCGCGTACTGCTGCGGGCAATGAGCAGTTCTTC. The gene calls are TRBV7-9 and TRBJ2-5; D perhaps matches TRBD2 (5 bases). The better agreement between TRBJ2-1 and the DNA end casts doubt on the J call. The CDR3 spans 15 residues. The germline V gene encodes CDR1 SEHNR and CDR2 FQNEAQ (reference sequence).

The J gene is TRBJ2-1, the V gene TRBV6-4; tentatively, D is TRBD2 (6 bases). Germline-derived CDR1 and CDR2 are MRHNA and SNTAGT. This CDR3 is built from 15 residues. V dropped 0 bases and J dropped 6 bases, with 12 bases sitting between them. The CDR3 is CASSDSAAGGNEQFF. CDR3 nucleotides: TGTGCCAGCAGTGACTCCGCGGCCGGGGGCAATGAGCAGTTCTTC.

The chain has TRBV7-8 and TRBJ2-3, with 8 bases that match TRBD2. Judging by the DNA end, TRBJ2-5 fits better; the J call may be wrong. CDR1 and CDR2 from the germline V gene are SGHVS and FQNEAQ. The CDR3 contains 18 residues. The CDR3 protein is CASSLGGSDGRAIETQYF. Written as DNA, the CDR3 is TGTGCCAGCAGCTTAGGTGGGTCGGACGGGAGGGCCATAGAGACCCAGTACTTC.

The V call is TRBV10-2, the J call TRBJ2-5; D tentatively fits TRBD1 or TRBD2 (5 bases each). The J call is doubtful: the DNA matches TRBJ2-7 better. Germline values: CDR1 WSHSY, CDR2 SAAADI. The CDR3 is 14 residues long. The CDR3 protein is CASSLRDASYEQYF. The CDR3 DNA sequence: TGCGCCAGCAGCCTCCGGGACGCTTCCTACGAGCAGTACTTC.

The rearrangement uses TRBV11-3 and TRBJ2-1; D is unclear. This CDR3 comprises 15 residues. Germline V gene lookup returns CDR1 SGHNT and CDR2 YENEEA. V lost 0 bases and J 1 base, leaving 7 bases between the germline ends. CDR3 DNA: TGTGCCAGCAGCTTAGATGGTGGATCCTACAATGAGCAGTTCTTC. Translated: CASSLDGGSYNEQFF.

The DNA of the CDR3 is TGTGCTAGTGGTGCCGACATCAGGGAGACCCAGTACTTC. This gives the protein CASGADIRETQYF. This chain links TRBV12-5 with TRBJ2-7; no clear D. The J call is uncertain, as TRBJ2-5 better fits the DNA end. The CDR3 has 13 residues. Germline V gene data show CDR1 as LGHNT and CDR2 as FRNRAP.